This record concerns one T cell receptor (beta chain) sequence. Its antigen remains unknown. TCRdb reanalysed the RT-PCR reads using MiXCR and keeps one entry per CDR3 protein. The sample has over 300,000 distinct CDR3 sequences, roughly 22% seen once. This sample is drawn from a study of response to subunit inactivated influenza vaccine. The CDR3 length is 18 residues. Germline loops: CDR1 LGHNA, CDR2 YNFKEQ. The ends lost 2 bases at V and 3 bases at J; junction bases unmatched: 12. Notes on the study in general: It was suggested by the authors that few new T cells are recruited by each seasonal influenza vaccination.

The sequence was obtained from a man aged 50 to 69 who received an inactivated influenza vaccine. This specimen was PBMCs from blood, taken less than 22 months after vaccination. The chain combines TRBV4-2 with TRBJ2-2; 7 bases match TRBD1. CDR3 in DNA: TGTGCCAGCAGCCAAAGGGTACAGGGGCCGCGGTACACCGGGGAGCTGTTTTTT. Its translation: CASSQRVQGPRYTGELFF.